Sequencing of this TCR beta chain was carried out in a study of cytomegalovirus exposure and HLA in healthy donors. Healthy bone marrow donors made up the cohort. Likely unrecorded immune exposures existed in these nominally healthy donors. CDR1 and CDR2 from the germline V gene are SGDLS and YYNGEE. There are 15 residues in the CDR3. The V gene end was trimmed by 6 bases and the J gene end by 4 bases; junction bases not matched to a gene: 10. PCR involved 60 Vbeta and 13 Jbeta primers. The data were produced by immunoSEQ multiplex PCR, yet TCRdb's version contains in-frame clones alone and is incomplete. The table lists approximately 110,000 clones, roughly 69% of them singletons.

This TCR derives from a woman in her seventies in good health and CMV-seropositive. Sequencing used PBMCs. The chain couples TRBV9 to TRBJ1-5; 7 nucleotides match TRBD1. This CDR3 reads CASNKDGTVNQPQHF. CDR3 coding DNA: TGTGCCAGCAACAAGGACGGGACAGTAAATCAGCCCCAGCATTTT. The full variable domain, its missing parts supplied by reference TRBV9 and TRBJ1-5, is DSGVTQTPKHLITATGQRVTLRCSPRSGDLSVYWYQQSLDQGLQFLIQYYNGEERAKGNILERFSAQQFPDLHSELNLSSLELGDSALYFCASNKDGTVNQPQHFGDGTRLSIL.